The 25 T cell receptor beta chains below were found in one sample sequenced in a study of CD8 T cells in ankylosing spondylitis (dated by TCRdb to the late 2010s). To prepare the library, 5' RACE was applied. Reads for this sample came from an Illumina HiSeq 2500. TCRdb trimmed public reads at Q25 via fastp, called clones via MiXCR and kept in-frame beta chains. Rows merge per CDR3 protein into single entries with the most common DNA and genes. The sample table shows about 25,000 distinct CDR3 sequences, and 2.5% to 3% are seen once. The top ten clonotypes cover around 7.7% of the sample. The sequencing sample was made of blood, either unsorted or a sorted T cell fraction (not recorded which). These receptors were collected from a female donor with ankylosing spondylitis or in good health (not recorded which).

This clonotype has ten or more counts. The chain employs TRBV9 and TRBJ2-2; D might be TRBD2 (7 bases). Germline CDR1 is SGDLS and CDR2 is YYNGEE. Trimming cost V 2 bases and J 2 bases, with 10 bases left between them. This CDR3 is built from 15 residues. CDR3 coding DNA: TGTGCCAGCAGCGTGGGGGGGCAAAACACCGGGGAGCTGTTTTTT. Residues: CASSVGGQNTGELFF.

As regards this clonotype: One junction end does not reproduce the germline sequence, and a read error may be involved. V gene TRBV9 combines with J gene TRBJ2-2; weak D call: TRBD2 (5 bases). The CDR3 loop spans 14 amino acids. CDR1 and CDR2 from the germline V gene are SGDLS and YYNGEE. CDR3 sequence reads: CANSASLGNGELVF. The DNA for the CDR3 is TGTGCCAACAGCGCCTCCTTAGGCAACGGGGAGCTGGTTTTT.

The table lists this clonotype with many counts. V and J are TRBV9 and TRBJ2-5, with 9 bases that match TRBD1. The CDR3 extends over 14 amino acids. Germline CDR1 reads SGDLS; CDR2 reads YYNGEE. Trimming took 3 bases from V and 3 from J; bases not matched to a gene: 3. CDR3 coding DNA: TGTGCCAGCAGCGGGGGGACAGGGAAAGAGACCCAGTACTTC. Its protein product is CASSGGTGKETQYF.

This clonotype was seen repeatedly, ten times or more. This rearrangement joins TRBV9 to TRBJ2-1, with 9 nucleotides matching TRBD1. CDR1 SGDLS and CDR2 YYNGEE come from the germline V gene. Trimming took 3 bases from V and 5 from J; bases not matched to a gene: 9. The CDR3 runs to 16 residues. This CDR3 is CASSALGQGFDNEQFF. The CDR3 region has the DNA TGTGCCAGCAGCGCCCTCGGACAGGGGTTCGACAATGAGCAGTTCTTC.

This clonotype was detected many times. This rearrangement joins TRBV9 to TRBJ2-2; perhaps TRBD2 as D (5 bases). The CDR3 consists of 13 residues. Trimming shortened V by 0 bases and J by 10 bases, and 10 bases separated the two germline ends. The V gene's germline CDR1 is SGDLS and CDR2 YYNGEE. The CDR3 is CASSVGTEVELFF. CDR3 nucleotide sequence: TGTGCCAGCAGCGTAGGGACGGAGGTGGAGCTGTTTTTT.

This clonotype appeared many times. This chain uses TRBV9 with TRBJ2-2; no definite D call. This CDR3 is 15 amino acids long. The V gene lost 0 bases and the J gene lost 9 bases, with 15 bases spanning the gap. Germline loops: CDR1 SGDLS, CDR2 YYNGEE. The CDR3 DNA is TGTGCCAGCAGCGTAGACGGCGCGCTAAGTAGGGAGCTGTTTTTT. Translating gives CASSVDGALSRELFF. Variable domain in full (rest from reference TRBV9 and TRBJ2-2): DSGVTQTPKHLITATGQRVTLRCSPRSGDLSVYWYQQSLDQGLQFLIQYYNGEERAKGNILERFSAQQFPDLHSELNLSSLELGDSALYFCASSVDGALSRELFFGEGSRLTVL.

In this sample, this clonotype turned up many times. The gene calls are TRBV9 and TRBJ2-2, with 8 bases identical to TRBD2. The CDR3 has 16 residues. J gave up 8 bases and V 3 bases, and 12 bases lay outside the gene matches. Germline lookup yields CDR1 SGDLS and CDR2 YYNGEE. The CDR3 DNA is TGTGCCAGCAGCGCCCACTTCGGACTAGCCTCGGGGGAGCTGTTTTTT. This sequence encodes CASSAHFGLASGELFF.

Only one count was recorded for this clonotype. One base away lies a much larger clone, so this may be a sequencing read error. This chain connects TRBV21-1 to TRBJ2-3; the DNA was not compared with TRBD2, the D call given in the table. TRBV21-1 is given as a pseudogene. The CDR3 extends over 17 amino acids. The CDR3 nucleotides read TGTGCCAGCGGCTCCGAAAGCGGGAGGCTTAGTTGGGATACGCAGTATTTT. This sequence encodes CASGSESGRLSWDTQYF.

This clonotype was recorded at least ten times. The chain is built from TRBV9 and TRBJ2-1; TRBD2 matches at 9 bases. V trimming: 3 bases; J trimming: 6 bases; junction bases outside the gene matches: 7. Germline V gene lookup returns CDR1 SGDLS and CDR2 YYNGEE. The CDR3 is 15 amino acids. This chain's CDR3 is CASSATSGTGNEQFF. The CDR3 DNA sequence: TGTGCCAGCAGCGCGACTAGCGGTACAGGCAATGAGCAGTTCTTC.

This clonotype was observed many times. V is TRBV9 and J is TRBJ2-1; 7 bases align to TRBD2. Trimming removed 2 bases from V and 3 bases from J; junction bases left unmatched: 5. Germline CDR1 is SGDLS and CDR2 is YYNGEE. This CDR3 has 15 residues. CDR3 nucleotides: TGTGCCAGCAGCGTCAGCGGGACTATCTACAATGAGCAGTTCTTC. Its translation: CASSVSGTIYNEQFF.

This clonotype occurred many times. The chain is built from TRBV9 and TRBJ2-5, with 9 bases aligning to TRBD1. V dropped 0 bases and J dropped 5; count of bases not matched to a gene: 11. CDR3 length equals 17 residues. Germline V lookup: CDR1 SGDLS, CDR2 YYNGEE. CDR3 sequence (DNA): TGTGCCAGCAGCGTAGGGGCGGGACAGGGCCCCCGGGAGACCCAGTACTTC. This sequence encodes CASSVGAGQGPRETQYF. Together with reference TRBV9 and TRBJ2-5, the CDR3 gives the full variable domain: DSGVTQTPKHLITATGQRVTLRCSPRSGDLSVYWYQQSLDQGLQFLIQYYNGEERAKGNILERFSAQQFPDLHSELNLSSLELGDSALYFCASSVGAGQGPRETQYFGPGTRLLVL.

At least ten counts were recorded for this clonotype. This sequence joins TRBV9 and TRBJ2-1; 8 bases fit TRBD2. V shed 0 bases, J shed 9 bases, and the junction held 14 bases outside the gene matches. The CDR3 is 17 amino acids. The germline V gene has CDR1 SGDLS and CDR2 YYNGEE. This CDR3 reads CASSVGSRGGLYGEQFF. The CDR3 coding sequence is TGTGCCAGCAGCGTAGGATCTCGGGGGGGCCTCTACGGTGAGCAGTTCTTC.

This clonotype was recorded many times. The rearrangement uses TRBV9 and TRBJ1-1; D gene ambiguous. The V gene's germline CDR1 is SGDLS and CDR2 YYNGEE. V was cut by 7 bases and J by 1 base, with 11 bases left in between. The CDR3 sequence is 13 residues long. The CDR3 loop is CASQSRGNTEAFF. The CDR3 nucleotides read TGTGCCAGCCAGTCCCGGGGGAACACTGAAGCTTTCTTT.

This clonotype counts as medium-sized. The CDR3 DNA is TGTGCCAGCAGCGTTAGCGCTAGCACAGATACGCAGTATTTT. It codes for CASSVSASTDTQYF. This rearrangement joins TRBV9 to TRBJ2-3; D possibly corresponds to TRBD2 (5 bases). The CDR3 runs 14 residues. Germline V gene lookup returns CDR1 SGDLS and CDR2 YYNGEE. Trimming took off 2 bases at V and 0 bases at J, with 7 bases between the two ends.

Ten or more counts support this clonotype. This chain links TRBV9 with TRBJ2-7; the D gene is possibly TRBD1 (6 bases). The CDR3 length is 13 residues. The V and J ends lost 2 bases and 1 base respectively, with 7 bases between them. In germline, CDR1 is SGDLS, CDR2 YYNGEE. The DNA for the CDR3 is TGTGCCAGCAGCGTTGGACAGTCCTACGAGCAGTACTTC. This gives the protein CASSVGQSYEQYF.

Many counts were recorded for this clonotype. This chain uses TRBV9 with TRBJ2-7; 7 positions agree with TRBD1. There are 14 residues in the CDR3. The germline V gene encodes CDR1 SGDLS and CDR2 YYNGEE. J was trimmed by 8 bases and V by 0 bases; bases with no gene match: 8. The CDR3 loop is CASSVDLQGSKQYF. DNA of the CDR3: TGTGCCAGCAGCGTAGATCTACAGGGGAGTAAGCAGTACTTC.

The V call is TRBV9, the J call TRBJ2-1; perhaps D is TRBD1 or TRBD2 (6 bases each). The CDR3 runs to 15 residues. Germline CDR1 is SGDLS and CDR2 is YYNGEE. The V and J ends lost 0 bases and 10 bases respectively, with 17 bases between them. The CDR3 loop reads CASSVEGGVSGEQFF. The CDR3, as DNA: TGTGCCAGCAGCGTAGAGGGGGGAGTAAGCGGCGAGCAGTTCTTC. Full variable domain (outside the CDR3, taken from reference TRBV9 and TRBJ2-1): DSGVTQTPKHLITATGQRVTLRCSPRSGDLSVYWYQQSLDQGLQFLIQYYNGEERAKGNILERFSAQQFPDLHSELNLSSLELGDSALYFCASSVEGGVSGEQFFGPGTRLTVL.

The sample holds many counts of this clonotype. The chain combines TRBV9 with TRBJ1-1; no definite D call. Trimming took off 0 bases at V and 5 bases at J, with 8 bases between the two ends. This CDR3 has 13 amino acids. CDR1 is SGDLS, CDR2 YYNGEE, per germline. CDR3 nucleotides: TGTGCCAGCAGCGTAGATTTCAGGACTGAAGCTTTCTTT. This gives the protein CASSVDFRTEAFF.

In this sample, this clonotype turned up many times. This sequence joins TRBV9 and TRBJ2-2; D might be TRBD2 (6 bases). This CDR3 is built from 16 residues. V was clipped by 3 bases and J by 2 bases, with 14 bases between them. Germline CDR1 reads SGDLS; CDR2 reads YYNGEE. The CDR3 DNA follows: TGTGCCAGCAGCGAAAAAACCGGGACTAACACCGGGGAGCTGTTTTTT. Protein product: CASSEKTGTNTGELFF.

The sample holds many counts of this clonotype. The CDR3 here is CASSARAANTEAFF. Here the CDR3 DNA reads TGTGCCAGCAGCGCCAGGGCCGCGAACACTGAAGCTTTCTTT. The genes are TRBV9 and TRBJ1-1, with D tentatively TRBD1 (5 bases). Trimming took 3 bases from V and 1 from J, leaving 10 bases between them. This CDR3 has 14 amino acids. Germline V gene sequence: CDR1 SGDLS, CDR2 YYNGEE. Full variable domain (outside the CDR3, taken from reference TRBV9 and TRBJ1-1): DSGVTQTPKHLITATGQRVTLRCSPRSGDLSVYWYQQSLDQGLQFLIQYYNGEERAKGNILERFSAQQFPDLHSELNLSSLELGDSALYFCASSARAANTEAFFGQGTRLTVV.

This clonotype was seen repeatedly, ten times or more. The chain combines TRBV9 with TRBJ1-6; 12 nucleotides match TRBD1. Germline V gives CDR1 SGDLS, CDR2 YYNGEE. The length of the CDR3 is 15 residues. J lost 9 bases, V lost 0 bases, and 1 base had no gene match. The CDR3 protein is CASSVEGQGASPLHF. DNA of the CDR3: TGTGCCAGCAGCGTAGAGGGACAGGGGGCTTCACCCCTCCACTTT. Full variable domain (rest looked up from reference TRBV9 and TRBJ1-6): DSGVTQTPKHLITATGQRVTLRCSPRSGDLSVYWYQQSLDQGLQFLIQYYNGEERAKGNILERFSAQQFPDLHSELNLSSLELGDSALYFCASSVEGQGASPLHFGNGTRLTVT.

This clonotype has a count of ten or more. The CDR3 DNA follows: TGTGCCAGCAGCGTAGGTCATCAGGAGCCCTACGAGCAGTACTTC. It is translated as CASSVGHQEPYEQYF. The V gene is TRBV9, the J gene TRBJ2-7; D call uncertain. The CDR3 consists of 15 residues. V was shortened by 0 bases and J by 2 bases, with 12 bases between the two germline ends. Germline lookup yields CDR1 SGDLS and CDR2 YYNGEE.

At least ten counts were recorded for this clonotype. The rearrangement joins TRBV9 to TRBJ2-3; either TRBD1 or TRBD2 may supply D (6 bases each). The CDR3 consists of 15 residues. Germline V gene data show CDR1 as SGDLS and CDR2 as YYNGEE. V dropped 0 bases and J dropped 6 bases, with 14 bases sitting between them. The CDR3 DNA follows: TGTGCCAGCAGCGTAGGTCCGGGGGCAGCGGATACGCAGTATTTT. This codes for CASSVGPGAADTQYF.

This clonotype was picked up many times. The V gene is TRBV9, the J gene TRBJ1-1, with D unclear. The germline V gene encodes CDR1 SGDLS and CDR2 YYNGEE. The CDR3 loop spans 13 amino acids. Trimming stripped 0 bases from V and 3 bases from J, with 6 bases between. Here the CDR3 DNA reads TGTGCCAGCAGCGTAGAAATGGACACTGAAGCTTTCTTT. Amino acid sequence: CASSVEMDTEAFF.

This clonotype was counted many times. The V and J genes are TRBV9 and TRBJ1-1, with 11 positions matching TRBD1. The CDR3 has 15 residues. The ends lost 3 bases at V and 4 bases at J; junction bases unmatched: 5. In germline, CDR1 is SGDLS, CDR2 YYNGEE. The CDR3 DNA sequence: TGTGCCAGCAGCGGGACAGGGGGCGCAGGCACTGAAGCTTTCTTT. Translating it yields CASSGTGGAGTEAFF.